What follows is one T cell receptor (beta chain) and its context. The CDR3 has 15 residues. V lost 3 bases and J lost 1, with 11 bases in between. The germline V gene encodes CDR1 MDHEN and CDR2 SYDVKM. CD45RO-negative cells were positively selected for CCR7, leaving out terminally differentiated effector memory CD45RA+ cells. This specimen comes from a study of shared clonotypes between healthy human individuals. Produced via immunoSEQ multiplex PCR; TCRdb's table is partial and in-frame only. The sample holds around 2.1 million clones, 85% to 95% seen once. The rearrangement links TRBV28 to TRBJ2-3, with D hard to call. This clonotype was sampled from a man younger than 30 in good health. Some clones in this sample may be carry-over from other donors' samples. The sequencing sample was made of naive CD8+ T cells from PBMCs. The CDR3 nucleotides are TGTGCCAGCAGTTTTGGCCGCCCGGGCACAGATACGCAGTATTTT. It codes for CASSFGRPGTDTQYF.